This TCR beta chain stems from a study of read filtering for tumor transcriptome and immune sequencing. Across the whole study: Mean patient age was about 66 years, range about 47 to 85; around 16 male, around 15 female. R-ISS stage counts were fewer than ten for I, roughly 15 for II, six or seven for III. Overall study findings and caveats: Without single-read clonotypes, shared clonotype proportions correlated more between IR-seq and RNA-seq.

CDR3 length: 13 amino acids. The germline V and J ends were trimmed by 5 bases and 0 bases, with 7 bases remaining between them. Germline assignment: CDR1 SGHTA and CDR2 FQGNSA. The library was built from about 400 ng RNA with molecular barcoded adaptors for alpha/delta and beta/gamma chains. TCRdb redid the calling of the reads with MiXCR, one entry per CDR3 protein. The data show around 130,000 distinct CDR3 sequences, with around 14% seen just once and 7.5% to 9.5% held by the top ten. This clonotype was detected many times. The antigen remains undetermined. This sequence originates from a donor over 35 with multiple myeloma. Sequencing was done on a sample of a population of CD138-negative cells sorted from bone marrow. V and J are TRBV7-2 and TRBJ1-1; D gene ambiguous. CDR3 loop: CASSPNMNTEAFF. CDR3 DNA sequence: TGTGCCAGCAGCCCCAACATGAACACTGAAGCTTTCTTT. Full variable domain (missing parts from reference TRBV7-2 and TRBJ1-1): GAGVSQSPSNKVTEKGKDVELRCDPISGHTALYWYRQSLGQGLEFLIYFQGNSAPDKSGLPSDRFSAERTGGSVSTLTIQRTQQEDSAVYLCASSPNMNTEAFFGQGTRLTVV.